Listed below are T cell receptor beta chains from one sample, sequenced in a study of chemoradiotherapy in HPV16-positive cancers. Only in-frame clones appear in the TCRdb table, and some are missing; sequencing was by immunoSEQ multiplex PCR. The sample comprises about 14,000 clones, around 74% of which are singletons, and 8.5% to 10% rests with the top ten. This material was obtained from a patient who underwent chemoradiotherapy. These receptors were collected from a human donor with HPV-associated anogenital cancer. The CDR3 runs from the conserved cysteine through the conserved F or W. Fields, in order: CDR3 length, D gene, V gene, CDR3 protein. The D gene is left open where the match is weak.

>11|.|TRBV6-6
CATSGEEKLFF
>14|.|TRBV7-2
CASSPGFSTGELFF
>17|.|TRBV7-6
CASSYGGTRRPGNTIYF
>16|TRBD2|TRBV9
CASSTGGGRALNEQFF
>11|.|TRBV6-6
CASSYRETQYF
>15|TRBD1|TRBV6-5
CASSYRTGKPYEQYF
>13|.|TRBV7-3
CASSSPGSYEQYF
>12|.|TRBV30
CAWSVGAPGYTF
>15|.|TRBV21-1
CASSPGQGANYGYTF
>17|.|TRBV13
CASSLGGWGLKNYGYTF
>15|TRBD1|TRBV7-2
CASSLQVGGADTQYF
>17|TRBD2|TRBV11-3
CASSFSSLAGEPRELFF
>12|.|TRBV6-1
CASSEAPEPQHF
>16|TRBD2|TRBV28
CASSPQGSGSTVEQFF
>16|TRBD1|TRBV19
CASSILGDRGIYEQYF
>14|.|TRBV7-2
CASSSDRRGEKLFF
>12|.|TRBV6-5
CASSHRGDGYTF
>14|.|TRBV6-1
CASSENLAKNIQYF
>16|TRBD2|TRBV25-1
CASRPAGGLSAYEQYF
>14|.|TRBV30
CAWRKLASPDTQYF
>14|TRBD2|TRBV6-6
CASTLSGEKDEQFF